These 29 T cell receptor beta chains came from one sample sequenced in a study of blood T cell repertoires in COVID-19. Here immunoSEQ multiplex PCR was the method, and the copy in TCRdb shows in-frame clones only, minus some. The data show tens of thousands of clones, 84% seen once. The sequenced sample consisted of peripheral blood. The receptors were sampled from a man aged 50-59 years with acute or convalescent COVID-19.

This sequence joins TRBV27 and TRBJ2-1; TRBD1 matches 12 bases. Germline CDR1 MNHEY, CDR2 SMNVEV (reference sequence). The junction had 5 bases not matched to a gene; V was cut back by 7 bases and J by 7 bases. The CDR3 is 14 amino acids. CDR3 residues: CASTGTGGFNEQFF. The CDR3 nucleotides are TGTGCCAGCACCGGGACAGGGGGCTTTAATGAGCAGTTCTTC.

The V and J genes are TRBV29-1 and TRBJ1-2; 9 bases map to TRBD1. The germline CDR1 and CDR2 sequences are SQVTM and ANQGSEA. This CDR3 comprises 13 residues. V dropped 7 bases and J dropped 3; count of bases not matched to a gene: 6. CDR3 nucleotide sequence: TGCAGCGGGAAGGGACAGGGAGACTATGGCTACACCTTC. The encoded protein is CSGKGQGDYGYTF.

The V gene is TRBV7-8, the J gene TRBJ2-1; possibly TRBD2 for D (6 bases). The CDR3 is 13 residues long. V lost 5 bases to trimming and J lost 9 bases, with 14 bases between them. Germline V CDR1 and CDR2: SGHVS, FQNEAQ. The CDR3 here is CASSQLTGLEQFF. In DNA, the CDR3 is TGTGCCAGCAGCCAACTCACGGGACTTGAGCAGTTCTTC.

This rearrangement joins TRBV6-4 to TRBJ2-5; TRBD2 is a possible D gene (6 bases). Trimming stripped 3 bases from V and 7 bases from J, with 12 bases between. CDR1 is MRHNA, CDR2 SNTAGT, per germline. There are 13 residues in the CDR3. CDR3 nucleotides: TGTGCCAGCAGTGAGGACGGGAGTGGGACCCAGTACTTC. Protein: CASSEDGSGTQYF.

The chain is built from TRBV7-9 and TRBJ1-2, with D possibly matching TRBD1 (6 bases). Trimming removed 1 base from V and 3 bases from J, with 9 bases in between. The CDR3 is made up of 14 amino acids. Germline loops: CDR1 SEHNR, CDR2 FQNEAQ (reference sequence). CDR3 in amino acids: CASSLGGRDYGYTF. In DNA, the CDR3 is TGTGCCAGCAGCTTAGGGGGGCGCGACTATGGCTACACCTTC.

This clone has more than one count but fewer than ten. The chain joins TRBV6-6 to TRBJ1-6; TRBD1 matches 7 bases. This CDR3 region has 14 residues. Germline V lookup: CDR1 MNHNY, CDR2 SVGAGI (reference sequence). Unmatched junction bases numbered 2, after V lost 2 bases and J lost 7 bases. In DNA form, the CDR3 reads TGTGCCAGCAGTTACGGACAGGAGAATTCACCCCTCCACTTT. Protein product: CASSYGQENSPLHF.

The chain carries TRBV27 and TRBJ2-7, with a weak D call TRBD2 (5 bases). The CDR3 covers 13 residues. From germline, CDR1 is MNHEY and CDR2 SMNVEV (reference sequence). Trimming left V 8 bases short and J 5 bases short, with 16 bases between. The CDR3 protein is CASRKNGIHEQYF. The CDR3 nucleotides are TGTGCCAGCCGGAAAAACGGGATCCACGAGCAGTACTTC.

V is TRBV6-5 and J is TRBJ1-4; D not certain. V lost 6 bases, J lost 7 bases, and 9 bases lay in between. The CDR3 covers 12 residues. Germline V gene sequence: CDR1 MNHEY, CDR2 SVGAGI. The chain's CDR3 is CASRRWSEKLFF. In nucleotides, the CDR3 is TGTGCCAGCAGGAGGTGGAGTGAAAAACTGTTTTTT.

The chain recombines TRBV11-2 with TRBJ1-2; possibly TRBD1 for D (6 bases). Germline V gene sequence: CDR1 SGHAT, CDR2 FQNNGV. V lost 6 bases to trimming and J lost 5 bases, with 13 bases between them. The CDR3 runs 13 residues. This CDR3 is CASRLDRNYGYTF. The CDR3 DNA reads as TGTGCCAGCAGATTGGACAGAAATTATGGCTACACCTTC. The variable domain in full, with the rest retrieved from reference TRBV11-2 and TRBJ1-2, is EAGVAQSPRYKIIEKRQSVAFWCNPISGHATLYWYQQILGQGPKLLIQFQNNGVVDDSQLPKDRFSAERLKGVDSTLKIQPAKLEDSAVYLCASRLDRNYGYTFGSGTRLTVV.

The chain recombines TRBV15 with TRBJ2-7, with 10 bases matching TRBD2. The CDR3 contains 20 residues. The germline gives CDR1 LNHNV, CDR2 YYDKDF (reference sequence). After removal of 0 bases from V and 5 bases from J, the junction contained 19 bases not matched to a gene. The CDR3 nucleotides are TGTGCCACCAGCAGAGATCCGTTGCTAGCGGGAGATTGGGGTTCCCACGAGCAGTACTTC. Its protein product is CATSRDPLLAGDWGSHEQYF.

This chain uses TRBV3-1 (or the pseudogene TRBV3-2) with TRBJ2-3; 7 bases are shared with TRBD2. The CDR3 sequence is 16 residues long. The trim removed 0 bases at V and 3 bases at J, leaving 6 bases unmatched. The germline V gene encodes CDR1 LGHDT and CDR2 YNNKEL (reference sequence). The chain's CDR3 is CASSQEGEGFTDTQYF. The CDR3 DNA reads as TGTGCCAGCAGCCAAGAGGGGGAGGGGTTTACAGATACGCAGTATTTT.

This sequence joins TRBV5-4 and TRBJ2-2; D unresolved. The germline gives CDR1 SGHNT, CDR2 YYREEE (reference sequence). Trimming took off 1 base at V and 1 base at J, with 5 bases between the two ends. This CDR3 contains 14 residues. CDR3 protein: CASSLTMNTGELFF. The CDR3 DNA reads TGTGCCAGCAGCTTGACTATGAACACCGGGGAGCTGTTTTTT.

This clone was detected only once. V and J are TRBV24-1 and TRBJ2-3; TRBD1 aligns across 8 bases. This CDR3 spans 15 amino acids. Germline loops: CDR1 KGHDR, CDR2 SFDVKD. V dropped 2 bases and J dropped 8; count of bases not matched to a gene: 8. The CDR3 reads CATSDSTGGYVTQYF. CDR3 DNA sequence: TGTGCCACCAGTGATTCAACAGGGGGTTATGTTACGCAGTATTTT.

V and J are TRBV9 and TRBJ2-5; 12 bases map to TRBD2. The germline CDR1 and CDR2 sequences are SGDLS and YYNGEE. The trim removed 4 bases at V and 6 bases at J, leaving 7 bases unmatched. This CDR3 is 15 amino acids long. The CDR3 sequence: CASSPLAGGDQTQYF. CDR3 sequence (DNA): TGTGCCAGCAGCCCCCTAGCGGGAGGGGACCAGACCCAGTACTTC.

The chain recombines TRBV18 with TRBJ1-5; 9 positions match TRBD1. J gave up 1 base and V 5 bases, and 3 bases lay outside the gene matches. The germline CDR1 and CDR2 sequences are KGHSH and LQKENI. The CDR3 has 15 amino acids. Here the CDR3 reads CASSTGQGSNQPQHF. The CDR3 DNA reads TGTGCCAGCTCAACGGGACAGGGAAGCAATCAGCCCCAGCATTTT.

The gene calls are TRBV19 and TRBJ2-5; D unresolved. V shed 10 bases and J shed 4 bases, with 10 bases lying between them. The CDR3 is 11 amino acids. Germline CDR1 LNHDA, CDR2 SQIVND (reference sequence). CDR3 in amino acids: CATRQLETQYF. The CDR3 region has the DNA TGTGCCACCAGACAATTAGAGACCCAGTACTTC.

This rearrangement joins TRBV11-2 to TRBJ1-4; D is possibly TRBD1 (6 bases). Germline CDR1 SGHAT, CDR2 FQNNGV. V was shortened by 1 base and J by 8 bases, with 11 bases between the two germline ends. This CDR3 has 14 residues. The CDR3 DNA follows: TGTGCCAGCAGCTTAGTCGGGGGGCCAGAAAAACTGTTTTTT. Amino acid sequence: CASSLVGGPEKLFF.

As DNA, the CDR3 is TGTGCCAGCAGTCAAGGGACAGGGAACTATGGCTACACCTTC. Its protein is CASSQGTGNYGYTF. This chain joins TRBV27 and TRBJ1-2; 9 positions agree with TRBD1. Germline-derived CDR1 and CDR2 are MNHEY and SMNVEV (reference sequence). V shed 5 bases, J shed 2 bases, and the junction held 3 bases outside the gene matches. CDR3 length: 14 amino acids.

The J gene is TRBJ1-1, the V gene TRBV7-6, with TRBD1 identical over 8 bases. Germline V gives CDR1 SGHVS, CDR2 FNYEAQ. V shed 3 bases and J 1 base; nucleotides not matched to a gene: 7. CDR3 length equals 16 residues. CDR3 sequence: CASSLGAGGGNTEAFF. The CDR3 coding sequence is TGTGCCAGCAGCTTGGGGGCAGGGGGCGGGAACACTGAAGCTTTCTTT.

The CDR3: CASSIGGDTQYF. CDR3 DNA sequence: TGTGCCAGCAGTATCGGAGGCGATACGCAGTATTTT. The chain has TRBV6-2 or TRBV6-3 and TRBJ2-3, with D possibly matching TRBD2 (5 bases). V lost 5 bases and J 6 bases, leaving 9 bases between the germline ends. Germline V gene data show CDR1 as MNHEY and CDR2 as SVGEGT. The CDR3 is 12 residues long.

This chain joins TRBV27 and TRBJ1-6; maybe TRBD1 (6 bases). Germline CDR1 is MNHEY and CDR2 is SMNVEV (reference sequence). V dropped 2 bases and J dropped 8 bases, with 10 bases sitting between them. This CDR3 contains 14 residues. CDR3 region: CASSLGGLDSPLHF. The CDR3 DNA is TGTGCCAGCAGTTTAGGGGGCCTGGATTCACCCCTCCACTTT.

With regard to this clone: Within the sample, other DNA sequences also encode this same CDR3. The chain employs TRBV18 and TRBJ1-1; a possible D gene is TRBD1 (5 bases). V gave up 6 bases and J gave up 0 bases, with 11 bases separating them. Germline assignment: CDR1 KGHSH and CDR2 LQKENI. The CDR3 contains 14 residues. Here the CDR3 DNA reads TGTGCCAGCTCGCCCGGACAAATGAACACTGAAGCTTTCTTT. It codes for CASSPGQMNTEAFF.

The genes are TRBV24-1 and TRBJ2-3, with 8 bases lining up with TRBD2. V lost 1 base to trimming and J lost 4 bases; unmatched junction nucleotides: 3. Germline CDR1 KGHDR, CDR2 SFDVKD. This CDR3 comprises 15 residues. Here the CDR3 reads CATSDFREGPDTQYF. The CDR3 DNA reads as TGTGCCACCAGTGATTTTCGGGAGGGCCCAGATACGCAGTATTTT.

This clone was counted between two and nine times. The genes are TRBV5-1 and TRBJ1-4, with unresolved D. This CDR3 is built from 16 residues. Germline values: CDR1 SGHRS, CDR2 YFSETQ. Trimming removed 0 bases from V and 0 bases from J, with 9 bases in between. CDR3 nucleotide sequence: TGCGCCAGCAGCTTGGGCTTTGCAGCAACTAATGAAAAACTGTTTTTT. Translated, it gives CASSLGFAATNEKLFF. Filled out from reference TRBV5-1 and TRBJ1-4, the complete variable domain reads KAGVTQTPRYLIKTRGQQVTLSCSPISGHRSVSWYQQTPGQGLQFLFEYFSETQRNKGNFPGRFSGRQFSNSRSEMNVSTLELGDSALYLCASSLGFAATNEKLFFGSGTQLSVL.

V and J are TRBV29-1 and TRBJ1-1; tentative D call: TRBD1 (5 bases). The CDR3 has 11 amino acids. Trimming cost V 4 bases and J 5 bases, with 8 bases left between them. The germline gives CDR1 SQVTM, CDR2 ANQGSEA. The CDR3 DNA sequence: TGCAGCGTTGGGGGCCATACTGAAGCTTTCTTT. Its protein is CSVGGHTEAFF.

J is TRBJ1-4 and V is TRBV18, with D maybe TRBD1 (5 bases). CDR3 length equals 16 residues. The germline V gene has CDR1 KGHSH and CDR2 LQKENI. The V end was cut by 1 base, the J end by 1 base, with 10 bases between. CDR3 coding DNA: TGTGCCAGCTCACCACAAATGGGGCTAACTAATGAAAAACTGTTTTTT. Amino acid sequence: CASSPQMGLTNEKLFF.

The J gene is TRBJ2-1, the V gene TRBV13; no reliable D call. The germline CDR1 and CDR2 sequences are PRHDT and FYEKMQ (reference sequence). Trimming stripped 1 base from V and 9 bases from J, with 13 bases between. The CDR3 totals 14 residues. CDR3 sequence (DNA): TGTGCCAGCAGCTTAGTTAGAACCCACTCTGAGCAGTTCTTC. The encoded protein is CASSLVRTHSEQFF.

The chain carries TRBV2 and TRBJ2-1; possibly TRBD1 for D (6 bases). Per germline, CDR1 SNHLY and CDR2 FYNNEI. The CDR3 sequence is 17 residues long. Trimming removed 3 bases at V and 0 bases at J, with 15 bases between. The CDR3 is CASSDLTGTDSYNEQFF. The CDR3 coding sequence is TGTGCCAGCAGTGACCTTACAGGGACCGACTCCTACAATGAGCAGTTCTTC.

This chain joins TRBV18 and TRBJ2-4, with 8 bases identical to TRBD1. The V gene's germline CDR1 is KGHSH and CDR2 LQKENI. V lost 6 bases, J lost 6 bases, and 10 bases stayed unmatched. There are 15 residues in the CDR3. CDR3 DNA: TGTGCCAGCTCCCCAGGGGGCCCGACTCTAAACATTCAGTACTTC. It specifies CASSPGGPTLNIQYF.